The 26 T cell receptor beta chains in this list originate from one sample, sequenced in a study of blood T cell repertoires in COVID-19. The data were produced by immunoSEQ multiplex PCR, yet TCRdb's version contains in-frame clones alone and is incomplete. The table lists more than 150,000 clones, 90% of them singletons. Sequences were obtained from peripheral blood. These TCRs come from a man between 45 and 60 years old with acute or convalescent COVID-19.

The chain links TRBV15 to TRBJ1-5, with D possibly matching TRBD1 (6 bases). The CDR3 contains 15 residues. The germline V gene has CDR1 LNHNV and CDR2 YYDKDF (reference sequence). V lost 0 bases and J 6 bases, leaving 12 bases between the germline ends. The CDR3 coding sequence is TGTGCCACCAGCAGAGACAGGGGTATGGGTCAGCCCCAGCATTTT. Translated: CATSRDRGMGQPQHF. Supplemented by reference TRBV15 and TRBJ1-5, the full variable domain reads DAMVIQNPRYQVTQFGKPVTLSCSQTLNHNVMYWYQQKSSQAPKLLFHYYDKDFNNEADTPDNFQSRRPNTSFCFLDIRSPGLGDTAMYLCATSRDRGMGQPQHFGDGTRLSIL.

Only one count was recorded for this clone. V is TRBV19 and J is TRBJ2-2; 8 bases are shared with TRBD1. The CDR3 loop spans 16 amino acids. From germline, CDR1 is LNHDA and CDR2 SQIVND (reference sequence). The V and J ends lost 6 bases and 5 bases, in that order; junction bases with no gene match: 11. CDR3 protein: CASSPAGTGRTGELFF. The CDR3 DNA follows: TGTGCCAGTAGCCCAGCCGGGACAGGTCGGACCGGGGAGCTGTTTTTT.

The gene calls are TRBV6-6 and TRBJ1-6; 7 bases agree with TRBD1. After removal of 2 bases from V and 6 bases from J, the junction contained 7 bases not matched to a gene. CDR3 length: 16 amino acids. The germline gives CDR1 MNHNY, CDR2 SVGAGI (reference sequence). CDR3 residues: CASSYGGGRGNSPLHF. In nucleotides, the CDR3 is TGTGCCAGCAGTTACGGAGGGGGCAGGGGTAATTCACCCCTCCACTTT.

This chain connects TRBV4-2 to TRBJ1-2, with unresolved D. Trimming pared 0 bases from V and 4 bases from J, leaving 12 bases between. Germline-derived CDR1 and CDR2 are LGHNA and YNFKEQ. This CDR3 comprises 15 residues. CDR3 in amino acids: CASSQEIGGSYGYTF. In DNA, the CDR3 is TGTGCCAGCAGCCAAGAAATTGGCGGTTCCTATGGCTACACCTTC.

The chain carries TRBV30 and TRBJ1-3; 7 positions agree with TRBD1. This CDR3 contains 15 residues. The V gene end was trimmed by 0 bases and the J gene end by 3 bases; junction bases not matched to a gene: 5. Germline CDR1 reads GTSNPN; CDR2 reads SVGIG (reference sequence). The CDR3 DNA is TGTGCCTGGAGTGTTCACAGGGGCTATGGAAACACCATATATTTT. It encodes CAWSVHRGYGNTIYF.

J is TRBJ2-1 and V is TRBV7-9; TRBD2 is a possible D gene (5 bases). The CDR3 runs 15 residues. From germline, CDR1 is SEHNR and CDR2 FQNEAQ (reference sequence). V was clipped by 1 base and J by 3 bases, with 10 bases between them. The CDR3 spells CASSLVGSGYNEQFF. The CDR3 DNA follows: TGTGCCAGCAGCTTAGTGGGGAGCGGCTACAATGAGCAGTTCTTC.

The V and J genes are TRBV6-1 and TRBJ1-5, with TRBD1 as a possible D gene (6 bases). The V end was cut by 3 bases, the J end by 1 base, with 10 bases between. This CDR3 is built from 15 residues. The germline gives CDR1 MNHNS, CDR2 SASEGT. The CDR3 region is CASSDRGGSNQPQHF. For the CDR3, the DNA is TGTGCCAGCAGTGACAGGGGTGGGAGCAATCAGCCCCAGCATTTT.

The V and J genes are TRBV30 and TRBJ2-2; D gene unclear. The CDR3 covers 15 residues. Germline V gives CDR1 GTSNPN, CDR2 SVGIG (reference sequence). Between the trimmed V and J ends, which lost 2 bases and 2 bases, there was a span of 12 bases. The CDR3 spells CAWSLGEINTGELFF. CDR3 in DNA: TGTGCCTGGAGTCTCGGAGAAATCAACACCGGGGAGCTGTTTTTT.

This sequence joins TRBV4-1 and TRBJ1-1; a weak D match, TRBD1 (5 bases). Trimming took 2 bases from V and 4 from J, leaving 8 bases between them. This CDR3 spans 13 amino acids. Germline CDR1 reads MGHRA; CDR2 reads YSYEKL. The CDR3 coding sequence is TGCGCCAGCAGCCAAAGCGGGGGCACTGAAGCTTTCTTT. Translating it yields CASSQSGGTEAFF.

V gene TRBV6-6 combines with J gene TRBJ2-1; 12 nucleotides match TRBD2. V was pared by 4 bases and J by 6 bases, with 1 base of the junction left unmatched. The germline V gene has CDR1 MNHNY and CDR2 SVGAGI (reference sequence). The CDR3 covers 14 residues. Here the CDR3 reads CASSSTSGSNEQFF. CDR3 nucleotides: TGTGCCAGCAGTTCGACTAGCGGGAGCAATGAGCAGTTCTTC.

This clone was counted once. The chain couples TRBV4-2 to TRBJ2-1, with D perhaps matching TRBD2 (5 bases). V was shortened by 7 bases and J by 9 bases, with 16 bases between the two germline ends. Per the germline V gene, CDR1 is LGHNA and CDR2 is YNFKEQ. This CDR3 spans 13 amino acids. CDR3 residues: CASMMDSWGEQFF. In DNA form, the CDR3 reads TGTGCCAGCATGATGGACTCATGGGGTGAGCAGTTCTTC.

J is TRBJ2-1 and V is TRBV5-4, with 16 bases that match TRBD2. Germline CDR1 SGHNT, CDR2 YYREEE (reference sequence). The CDR3 sequence is 16 residues long. The ends lost 3 bases at V and 14 bases at J; junction bases unmatched: 11. Here the CDR3 reads CASSSPGLAGGPREFF. CDR3 nucleotides: TGTGCCAGCAGCTCACCGGGACTAGCGGGAGGGCCGAGAGAGTTCTTC. The full variable domain, completed using reference TRBV5-4 and TRBJ2-1, is ETGVTQSPTHLIKTRGQQVTLRCSSQSGHNTVSWYQQALGQGPQFIFQYYREEENGRGNFPPRFSGLQFPNYSSELNVNALELDDSALYLCASSSPGLAGGPREFFGPGTRLTVL.

The V gene is TRBV9, the J gene TRBJ2-1; D may be TRBD1 (7 bases). CDR3 length: 16 amino acids. Between the trimmed V and J ends, which lost 4 bases and 2 bases, there was a span of 16 bases. Germline assignment: CDR1 SGDLS and CDR2 YYNGEE. CDR3 amino acids: CASSPEEGAAYNEQFF. In DNA form, the CDR3 reads TGTGCCAGCAGCCCAGAGGAGGGGGCAGCCTACAATGAGCAGTTCTTC. Variable domain in full (rest from reference TRBV9 and TRBJ2-1): DSGVTQTPKHLITATGQRVTLRCSPRSGDLSVYWYQQSLDQGLQFLIQYYNGEERAKGNILERFSAQQFPDLHSELNLSSLELGDSALYFCASSPEEGAAYNEQFFGPGTRLTVL.

This chain links TRBV7-8 with TRBJ1-5; D unclear. The germline gives CDR1 SGHVS, CDR2 FQNEAQ. There are 14 residues in the CDR3. The V end lost 5 bases, the J end lost 0 bases, and 8 bases lay between the germline ends. Here the CDR3 reads CASSQRHSNQPQHF. CDR3 in DNA: TGTGCCAGCAGCCAGAGGCATAGCAATCAGCCCCAGCATTTT. The complete variable domain, with remaining parts taken from reference TRBV7-8 and TRBJ1-5, reads GAGVSQSPRYKVAKRGQDVALRCDPISGHVSLFWYQQALGQGPEFLTYFQNEAQLDKSGLPSDRFFAERPEGSVSTLKIQRTQQEDSAVYLCASSQRHSNQPQHFGDGTRLSIL.

The chain carries TRBV28 and TRBJ2-3; 7 positions match TRBD2. The CDR3 is 15 amino acids. Losses at the gene ends were 5 bases for V and 5 bases for J; bases not matched to a gene: 10. Germline assignment: CDR1 MDHEN and CDR2 SYDVKM. The CDR3 protein is CASSLRRGTIDTQYF. For the CDR3, the DNA is TGTGCCAGCAGTCTCCGGCGGGGGACTATAGATACGCAGTATTTT.

The genes are TRBV29-1 and TRBJ2-3; 9 bases match TRBD1. The length of the CDR3 is 16 residues. The germline gives CDR1 SQVTM, CDR2 ANQGSEA. Germline trimming cut 5 bases from V and 6 bases from J; bases unmatched to any gene: 15. The chain's CDR3 is CSVPKTGGLFMDTQYF. CDR3 nucleotide sequence: TGCAGCGTTCCTAAAACAGGGGGCTTGTTCATGGATACGCAGTATTTT.

The chain couples TRBV10-3 to TRBJ1-3; 8 bases align to TRBD1. V lost 1 base to trimming and J lost 2 bases; unmatched junction nucleotides: 4. This CDR3 has 16 amino acids. CDR1 and CDR2 (germline): ENHRY, SYGVKD. The CDR3: CAISELGQVTGNTIYF. CDR3 DNA: TGTGCCATCAGTGAGTTGGGACAGGTGACTGGAAACACCATATATTTT.

This clone has a handful of counts. This chain joins TRBV30 and TRBJ1-5; 8 bases line up with TRBD1. The CDR3 runs 13 residues. After removal of 3 bases from V and 7 bases from J, the junction contained 5 bases not matched to a gene. Germline V gene lookup returns CDR1 GTSNPN and CDR2 SVGIG (reference sequence). The CDR3 spells CAWSVQGGQPQHF. DNA for the CDR3: TGTGCCTGGAGCGTACAGGGGGGGCAGCCCCAGCATTTT.

In this sample, this clone turned up once. The chain combines TRBV7-2 with TRBJ1-2, with 9 positions matching TRBD1. V gave up 1 base and J gave up 6 bases; unmatched junction bases: 9. In germline, CDR1 is SGHTA, CDR2 FQGNSA. The CDR3 is made up of 16 amino acids. The CDR3 DNA sequence: TGTGCCAGCAGCTTAGGGGGCCCACAGGGGGCGCATGGCTACACCTTC. Translating gives CASSLGGPQGAHGYTF.

This sequence joins TRBV9 and TRBJ2-1; the D gene is possibly TRBD2 (5 bases). Trimming left V 4 bases short and J 2 bases short, with 13 bases between. This CDR3 comprises 15 residues. Germline CDR1 SGDLS, CDR2 YYNGEE. The CDR3 is CASSSDSSAYNEQFF. CDR3 DNA sequence: TGTGCCAGCAGCTCGGACTCATCGGCCTACAATGAGCAGTTCTTC.

This clone was observed a handful of times. The chain couples TRBV27 to TRBJ2-7; TRBD1 aligns across 8 bases. Per germline, CDR1 MNHEY and CDR2 SMNVEV (reference sequence). This CDR3 has 13 amino acids. Losses at the gene ends were 5 bases for V and 3 bases for J; bases not matched to a gene: 3. As DNA, the CDR3 is TGTGCCAGCAGTACGACAGGGGACTACGAGCAGTACTTC. It encodes CASSTTGDYEQYF.

The rearrangement links TRBV19 to TRBJ2-3, with a tentative D call TRBD2 (6 bases). The V end was cut by 5 bases, the J end by 1 base, with 22 bases between. Germline CDR1 LNHDA, CDR2 SQIVND (reference sequence). The CDR3 has 18 residues. CDR3 in DNA: TGTGCCAGTAGTGCCCGCGCCCCAGCAACGGGGGGCACAGATACGCAGTATTTT. Residues: CASSARAPATGGTDTQYF.

This clone was detected only a few times. The sample contains more than one DNA sequence encoding this CDR3. This sequence joins TRBV7-3 and TRBJ2-1; the match to TRBD2 covers 10 bases. Germline lookup yields CDR1 SGHTA and CDR2 FQGTGA. The CDR3 is 15 amino acids. Trimming removed 5 bases from V and 4 bases from J; junction bases left unmatched: 5. The CDR3 protein is CASSPRTSGYNEQFF. Written as DNA, the CDR3 is TGTGCCAGCAGCCCACGGACTAGCGGATACAATGAGCAGTTCTTC.

The rearrangement uses TRBV7-8 and TRBJ1-4; 7 bases fit TRBD1. Germline values: CDR1 SGHVS, CDR2 FQNEAQ. The CDR3 consists of 16 residues. J gave up 1 base and V 5 bases, and 7 bases lay outside the gene matches. In DNA form, the CDR3 reads TGTGCCAGCAGCGAGACAGGGATGAAAACTAATGAAAAACTGTTTTTT. Protein sequence: CASSETGMKTNEKLFF.

The chain carries TRBV7-9 and TRBJ2-1; the match to TRBD2 covers 7 bases. Germline V CDR1 and CDR2: SEHNR, FQNEAQ (reference sequence). This CDR3 has 17 amino acids. The junction had 9 bases not matched to a gene; V was cut back by 4 bases and J by 0 bases. The CDR3, as DNA: TGTGCCAGCAGCTCGAGCTTAGCGGGCATCTCCTACAATGAGCAGTTCTTC. As protein: CASSSSLAGISYNEQFF.

V usage is TRBV11-2 and J usage is TRBJ2-5; D perhaps matches TRBD2 (6 bases). The V end was cut by 4 bases, the J end by 2 bases, with 11 bases between. This CDR3 has 14 residues. In germline, CDR1 is SGHAT, CDR2 FQNNGV. CDR3 nucleotides: TGTGCCAGCAGCTCCCTGGGGGGTCAAGAGACCCAGTACTTC. Translation gives CASSSLGGQETQYF.